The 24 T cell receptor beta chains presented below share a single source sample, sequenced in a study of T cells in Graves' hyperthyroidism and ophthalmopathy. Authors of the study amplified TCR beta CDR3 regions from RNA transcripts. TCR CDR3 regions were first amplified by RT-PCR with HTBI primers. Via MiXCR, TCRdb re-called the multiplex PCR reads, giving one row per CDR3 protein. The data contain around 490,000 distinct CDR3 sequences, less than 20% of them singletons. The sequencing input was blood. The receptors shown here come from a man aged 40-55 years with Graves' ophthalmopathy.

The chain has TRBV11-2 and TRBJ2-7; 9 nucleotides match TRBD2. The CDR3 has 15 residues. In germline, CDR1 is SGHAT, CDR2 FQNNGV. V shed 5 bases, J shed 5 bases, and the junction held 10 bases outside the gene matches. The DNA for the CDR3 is TGTGCCAGCAGCCGTTTAGCGGGAGTGACCCACGAGCAGTACTTC. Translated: CASSRLAGVTHEQYF. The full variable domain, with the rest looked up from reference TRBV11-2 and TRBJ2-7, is EAGVAQSPRYKIIEKRQSVAFWCNPISGHATLYWYQQILGQGPKLLIQFQNNGVVDDSQLPKDRFSAERLKGVDSTLKIQPAKLEDSAVYLCASSRLAGVTHEQYFGPGTRLTVT.

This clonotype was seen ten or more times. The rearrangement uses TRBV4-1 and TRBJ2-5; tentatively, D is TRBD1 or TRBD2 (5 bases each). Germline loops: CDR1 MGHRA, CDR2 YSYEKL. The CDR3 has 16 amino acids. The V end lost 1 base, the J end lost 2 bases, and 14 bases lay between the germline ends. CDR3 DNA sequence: TGCGCCAGCAGCCAAGGCTCCACGAGGGGACAAGAGACCCAGTACTTC. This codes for CASSQGSTRGQETQYF.

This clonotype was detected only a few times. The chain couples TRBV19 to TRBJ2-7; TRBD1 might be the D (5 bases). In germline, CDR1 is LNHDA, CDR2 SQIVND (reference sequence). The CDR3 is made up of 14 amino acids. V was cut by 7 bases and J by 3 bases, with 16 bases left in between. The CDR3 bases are TGTGCCAGTATGGATGGGGCAGGCAGCTACGAGCAGTACTTC. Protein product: CASMDGAGSYEQYF.

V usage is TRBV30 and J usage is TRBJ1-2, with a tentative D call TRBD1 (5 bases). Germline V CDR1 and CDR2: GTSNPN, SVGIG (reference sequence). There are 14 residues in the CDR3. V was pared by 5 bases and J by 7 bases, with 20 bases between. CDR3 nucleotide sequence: TGTGCCTGGTCCCTGGGGCTAAACCGCGGTGGCTACACCTTC. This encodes CAWSLGLNRGGYTF.

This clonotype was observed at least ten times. CDR3 DNA: TGTGCCAGCAGTGAAGAACCAGGGCATAGCAATCAGCCCCAGCATTTT. Residues: CASSEEPGHSNQPQHF. The chain couples TRBV6-1 to TRBJ1-5, with TRBD1 as a possible D gene (5 bases). Between the trimmed V and J ends, which lost 1 base and 0 bases, there was a span of 10 bases. CDR1 and CDR2 from the germline V gene are MNHNS and SASEGT. The CDR3 consists of 16 residues.

CDR3 DNA: TGCGCCAGCAGCTACAGGGCGCCCACTGAAGCTTTCTTT. Amino acids: CASSYRAPTEAFF. The chain uses TRBV4-1 and TRBJ1-1; perhaps TRBD1 as D (6 bases). Trimming took 5 bases from V and 4 from J, leaving 11 bases between them. The CDR3 consists of 13 residues. Germline V CDR1 and CDR2: MGHRA, YSYEKL.

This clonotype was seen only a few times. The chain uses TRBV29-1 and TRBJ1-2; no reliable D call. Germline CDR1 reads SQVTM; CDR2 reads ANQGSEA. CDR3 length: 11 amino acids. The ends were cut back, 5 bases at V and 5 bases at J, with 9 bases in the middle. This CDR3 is CSVSGSYGYTF. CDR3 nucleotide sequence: TGCAGCGTTAGTGGATCATATGGCTACACCTTC.

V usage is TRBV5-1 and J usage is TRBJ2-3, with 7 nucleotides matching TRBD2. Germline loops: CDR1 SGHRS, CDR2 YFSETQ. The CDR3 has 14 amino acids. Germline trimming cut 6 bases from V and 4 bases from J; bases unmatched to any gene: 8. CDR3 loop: CASTGGGRADTQYF. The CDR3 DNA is TGCGCCAGCACCGGCGGCGGGAGAGCAGATACGCAGTATTTT. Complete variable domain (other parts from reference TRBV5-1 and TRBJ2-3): KAGVTQTPRYLIKTRGQQVTLSCSPISGHRSVSWYQQTPGQGLQFLFEYFSETQRNKGNFPGRFSGRQFSNSRSEMNVSTLELGDSALYLCASTGGGRADTQYFGPGTRLTVL.

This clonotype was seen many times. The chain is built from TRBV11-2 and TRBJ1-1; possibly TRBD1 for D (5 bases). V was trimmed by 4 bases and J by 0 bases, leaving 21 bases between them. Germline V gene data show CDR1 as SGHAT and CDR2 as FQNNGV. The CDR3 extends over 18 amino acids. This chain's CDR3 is CASSYRDARTNMNTEAFF. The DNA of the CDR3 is TGTGCCAGCAGCTACCGGGACGCCCGAACCAACATGAACACTGAAGCTTTCTTT.

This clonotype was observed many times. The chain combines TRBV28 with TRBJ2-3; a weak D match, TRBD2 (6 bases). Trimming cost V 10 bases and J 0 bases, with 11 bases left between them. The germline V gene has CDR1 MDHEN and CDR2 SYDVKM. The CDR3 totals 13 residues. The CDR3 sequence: CAIQGGSTDTQYF. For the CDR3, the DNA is TGTGCCATCCAGGGAGGTAGCACAGATACGCAGTATTTT.

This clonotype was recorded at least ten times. The CDR3 sequence is CASSQESGPYGYTF. The CDR3 DNA reads as TGTGCCAGCAGCCAAGAGTCAGGTCCCTATGGCTACACCTTC. The chain links TRBV3-1 to TRBJ1-2; D remains unclear. The ends were cut back, 0 bases at V and 4 bases at J, with 9 bases in the middle. The length of the CDR3 is 14 residues. Germline CDR1 is LGHDT and CDR2 is YNNKEL (reference sequence).

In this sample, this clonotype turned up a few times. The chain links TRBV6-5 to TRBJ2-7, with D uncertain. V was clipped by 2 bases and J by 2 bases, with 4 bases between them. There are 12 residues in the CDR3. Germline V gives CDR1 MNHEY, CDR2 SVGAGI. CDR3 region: CASSYRTYEQYF. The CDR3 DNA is TGTGCCAGCAGTTACCGGACCTACGAGCAGTACTTC.

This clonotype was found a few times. CDR3: CASTPGTSGNNEQFF. The CDR3 DNA sequence: TGTGCCAGCACCCCAGGGACTAGCGGTAACAATGAGCAGTTCTTC. This sequence joins TRBV9 and TRBJ2-1; 11 nucleotides line up with TRBD2. The CDR3 covers 15 residues. Germline lookup yields CDR1 SGDLS and CDR2 YYNGEE. The J segment lost 5 bases and the V segment lost 6 bases, leaving 7 bases of the junction unmatched.

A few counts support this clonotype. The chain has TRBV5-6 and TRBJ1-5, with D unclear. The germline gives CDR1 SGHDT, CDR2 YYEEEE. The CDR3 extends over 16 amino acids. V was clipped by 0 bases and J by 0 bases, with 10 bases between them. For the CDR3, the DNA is TGTGCCAGCAGCTTGGGACCCAGCTATAGCAATCAGCCCCAGCATTTT. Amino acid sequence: CASSLGPSYSNQPQHF.

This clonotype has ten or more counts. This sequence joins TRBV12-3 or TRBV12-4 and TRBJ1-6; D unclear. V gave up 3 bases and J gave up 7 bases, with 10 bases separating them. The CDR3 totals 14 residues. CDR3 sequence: CASSLKGTNSPLHF. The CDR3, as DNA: TGTGCCAGCAGTTTGAAGGGTACCAATTCACCCCTCCACTTT.

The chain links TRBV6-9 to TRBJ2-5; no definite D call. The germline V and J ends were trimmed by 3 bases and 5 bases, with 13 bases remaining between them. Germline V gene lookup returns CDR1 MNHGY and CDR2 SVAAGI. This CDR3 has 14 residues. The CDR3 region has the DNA TGTGCCAGCAGTTACCCGGACCTGCGGGAGACCCAGTACTTC. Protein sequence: CASSYPDLRETQYF.

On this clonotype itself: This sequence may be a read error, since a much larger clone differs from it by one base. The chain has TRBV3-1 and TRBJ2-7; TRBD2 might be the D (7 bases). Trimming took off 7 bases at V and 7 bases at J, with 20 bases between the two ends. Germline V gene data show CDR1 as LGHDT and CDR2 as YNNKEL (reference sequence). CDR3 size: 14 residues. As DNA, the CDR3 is TGTGCCAGCAACTACCGGACTAGGGGGGATGAGCAGTACTTC. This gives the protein CASNYRTRGDEQYF.

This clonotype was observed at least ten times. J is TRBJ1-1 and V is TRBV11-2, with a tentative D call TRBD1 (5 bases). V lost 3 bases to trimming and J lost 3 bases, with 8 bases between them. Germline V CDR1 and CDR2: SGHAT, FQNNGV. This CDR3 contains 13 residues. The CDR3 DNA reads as TGTGCCAGCAGCTTGGGACGTCACACTGAAGCTTTCTTT. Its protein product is CASSLGRHTEAFF.

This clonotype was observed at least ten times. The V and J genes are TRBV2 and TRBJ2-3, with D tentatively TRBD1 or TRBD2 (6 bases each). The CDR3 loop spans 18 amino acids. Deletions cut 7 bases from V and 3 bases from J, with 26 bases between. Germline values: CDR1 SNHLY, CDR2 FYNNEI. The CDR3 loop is CASTRLSSRGGGTDTQYF. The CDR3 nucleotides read TGTGCCAGCACTCGCTTATCGTCGCGCGGAGGGGGGACAGATACGCAGTATTTT.

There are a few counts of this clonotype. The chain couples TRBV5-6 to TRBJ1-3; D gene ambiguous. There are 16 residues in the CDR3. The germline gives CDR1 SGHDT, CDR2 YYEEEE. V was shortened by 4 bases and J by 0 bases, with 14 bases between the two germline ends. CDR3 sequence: CASSRSGRGSGNTIYF. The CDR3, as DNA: TGTGCCAGCAGCCGGTCCGGACGGGGCTCTGGAAACACCATATATTTT.

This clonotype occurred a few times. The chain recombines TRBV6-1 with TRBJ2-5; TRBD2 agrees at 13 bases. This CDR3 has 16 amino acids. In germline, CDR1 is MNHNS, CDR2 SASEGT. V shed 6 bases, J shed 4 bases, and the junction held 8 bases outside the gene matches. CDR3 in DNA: TGTGCCAGCAGCCCCGGGACTAGCGGGGAGGGAGAGACCCAGTACTTC. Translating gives CASSPGTSGEGETQYF.

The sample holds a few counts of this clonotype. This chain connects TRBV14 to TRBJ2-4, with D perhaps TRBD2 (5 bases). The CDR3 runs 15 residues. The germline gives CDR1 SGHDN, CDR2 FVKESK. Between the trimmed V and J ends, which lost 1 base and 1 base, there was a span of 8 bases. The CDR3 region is CASSQAGRAKNIQYF. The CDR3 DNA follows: TGTGCCAGCAGCCAAGCGGGAAGGGCCAAAAACATTCAGTACTTC.

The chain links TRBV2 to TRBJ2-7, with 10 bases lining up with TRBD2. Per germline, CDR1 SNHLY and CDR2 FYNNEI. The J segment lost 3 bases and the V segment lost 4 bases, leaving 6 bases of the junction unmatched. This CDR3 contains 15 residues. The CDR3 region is CASSVLAGFSYEQYF. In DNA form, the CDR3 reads TGTGCCAGCAGTGTACTAGCGGGGTTTAGCTACGAGCAGTACTTC. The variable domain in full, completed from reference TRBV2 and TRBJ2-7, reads EPEVTQTPSHQVTQMGQEVILRCVPISNHLYFYWYRQILGQKVEFLVSFYNNEISEKSEIFDDQFSVERPDGSNFTLKIRSTKLEDSAMYFCASSVLAGFSYEQYFGPGTRLTVT.

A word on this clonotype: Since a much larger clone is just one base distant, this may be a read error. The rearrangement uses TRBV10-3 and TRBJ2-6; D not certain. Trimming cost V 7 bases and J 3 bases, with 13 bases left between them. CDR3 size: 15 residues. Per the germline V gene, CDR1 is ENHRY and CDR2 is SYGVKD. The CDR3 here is CAINRNGVGANVLTF. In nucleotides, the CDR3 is TGTGCCATCAATCGAAATGGAGTTGGGGCCAACGTCCTGACTTTC.